A selection of T cell receptor beta chains follows, all from one sample in a study of response to subunit inactivated influenza vaccine. TCRdb used MiXCR to reprocess the RT-PCR reads, holding one entry per CDR3 protein. The sample shows about 190,000 distinct CDR3 sequences, over 13% of them seen only once. The material was CD8+ T cells sorted from PBMCs, obtained 5 days after vaccination. Receptors were obtained from a man aged 45-65 years who received an inactivated influenza vaccine. Each CDR3 is given with its conserved first and last residue. Fields, in order: D gene, J gene, V gene, clone size, CDR3 protein, CDR3 DNA. The D gene is left open where the match is weak. Rows give clone size only sometimes, using once, few, many, or a class for an expanded clone.

d_call: .
j_call: TRBJ1-1
v_call: TRBV29-1
clone_size: .
cdr3_aa: CSVERGITEDFF
cdr3_nt: TGCAGCGTTGAAAGAGGGATCACTGAAGATTTCTTT

d_call: TRBD2
j_call: TRBJ2-3
v_call: TRBV20-1
clone_size: few
cdr3_aa: CSARTSGRADTQYF
cdr3_nt: TGCAGTGCCAGGACTAGCGGGAGGGCAGATACGCAGTATTTT

d_call: TRBD2
j_call: TRBJ2-3
v_call: TRBV20-1
clone_size: many
cdr3_aa: CSATPTSGSTDTQYF
cdr3_nt: TGCAGTGCTACCCCCACTAGCGGGAGCACAGATACGCAGTATTTT

d_call: .
j_call: TRBJ2-6
v_call: TRBV5-1
clone_size: few
cdr3_aa: CASSLEAGDLNSGANVLTF
cdr3_nt: TGCGCCAGCAGCTTGGAGGCAGGAGACCTTAACTCTGGGGCCAACGTCCTGACTTTC

d_call: .
j_call: TRBJ2-2
v_call: TRBV20-1
clone_size: few
cdr3_aa: CSARPGSSVGELFF
cdr3_nt: TGCAGTGCTAGACCCGGATCTAGCGTCGGGGAGCTGTTTTTT

d_call: .
j_call: TRBJ1-2
v_call: TRBV2
clone_size: many
cdr3_aa: CASSEEPLTGYGYTF
cdr3_nt: TGTGCCAGCAGTGAAGAGCCCCTCACGGGCTATGGCTACACCTTC

d_call: TRBD2
j_call: TRBJ2-3
v_call: TRBV15
clone_size: few
cdr3_aa: CATSRELFAGDASTDTQYF
cdr3_nt: TGTGCCACCAGCAGAGAACTGTTCGCGGGGGACGCTAGCACAGATACGCAGTATTTT

d_call: .
j_call: TRBJ1-2
v_call: TRBV7-9
clone_size: .
cdr3_aa: CASSLAGQGYYGYTF
cdr3_nt: TGTGCCAGCAGCTTAGCGGGGCAGGGATACTATGGCTACACCTTC

d_call: .
j_call: TRBJ2-7
v_call: TRBV13
clone_size: many
cdr3_aa: CASSLKYNEQYF
cdr3_nt: TGTGCCAGCAGCTTGAAGTATAACGAGCAGTACTTC

d_call: TRBD2
j_call: TRBJ2-5
v_call: TRBV15
clone_size: .
cdr3_aa: CATSREGQSGYAREGGETQYF
cdr3_nt: TGTGCCACCAGCAGAGAAGGACAGAGCGGCTACGCGCGGGAGGGTGGGGAGACCCAGTACTTC

d_call: .
j_call: TRBJ2-7
v_call: TRBV6-5
clone_size: once
cdr3_aa: CASSYSAGGREQYF
cdr3_nt: TGTGCCAGCAGTTACTCTGCGGGCGGGCGGGAGCAGTACTTC

d_call: .
j_call: TRBJ1-2
v_call: TRBV11-2
clone_size: few
cdr3_aa: CASSLGHGYTF
cdr3_nt: TGTGCCAGCAGCTTAGGCCATGGCTACACCTTC

d_call: TRBD2
j_call: TRBJ2-3
v_call: TRBV10-3
clone_size: many
cdr3_aa: CAISDKGGTDTQYF
cdr3_nt: TGTGCCATCAGTGATAAGGGAGGGACAGATACGCAGTATTTT

d_call: TRBD1
j_call: TRBJ1-2
v_call: TRBV11-2
clone_size: few
cdr3_aa: CASSSETGAGYTF
cdr3_nt: TGTGCCAGCAGCTCGGAGACAGGGGCTGGCTACACCTTC

d_call: .
j_call: TRBJ2-7
v_call: TRBV6-5
clone_size: .
cdr3_aa: CASSYSNPGDLTYEQYF
cdr3_nt: TGTGCCAGCAGTTACTCGAATCCGGGGGACCTTACCTACGAGCAGTACTTC

d_call: .
j_call: TRBJ2-1
v_call: TRBV20-1
clone_size: .
cdr3_aa: CSAREFVRTASSYNEQFF
cdr3_nt: TGCAGTGCTAGAGAATTCGTTCGGACAGCGAGCTCCTACAATGAGCAGTTCTTC

d_call: .
j_call: TRBJ2-5
v_call: TRBV6-5
clone_size: .
cdr3_aa: CASSYSLGDETQYF
cdr3_nt: TGTGCCAGCAGTTACTCTTTAGGGGATGAGACCCAGTACTTC

d_call: .
j_call: TRBJ1-3
v_call: TRBV11-2
clone_size: many
cdr3_aa: CASSSHRISSGNTIYF
cdr3_nt: TGTGCCAGCAGTTCACATCGAATCAGCTCTGGAAACACCATATATTTT

d_call: TRBD2
j_call: TRBJ2-5
v_call: TRBV5-6
clone_size: few
cdr3_aa: CASSLYLAGVRETQYF
cdr3_nt: TGTGCCAGCAGCTTGTATTTGGCGGGAGTCCGGGAGACCCAGTACTTC

d_call: TRBD1
j_call: TRBJ2-7
v_call: TRBV28
clone_size: few
cdr3_aa: CASRNFGDRVSYEQYF
cdr3_nt: TGTGCCAGCAGGAATTTTGGGGACAGGGTGTCCTACGAGCAGTACTTC

d_call: .
j_call: TRBJ2-3
v_call: TRBV2
clone_size: few
cdr3_aa: CASSGSRDTQYF
cdr3_nt: TGTGCCAGCAGTGGTAGTCGAGATACGCAGTATTTT

d_call: .
j_call: TRBJ1-5
v_call: TRBV15
clone_size: many
cdr3_aa: CATSRAGATQPQHF
cdr3_nt: TGTGCCACCAGCAGAGCAGGGGCCACCCAGCCCCAGCATTTT

d_call: TRBD2
j_call: TRBJ2-5
v_call: TRBV6-1
clone_size: .
cdr3_aa: CASKALAGGLASRETQYF
cdr3_nt: TGTGCCAGCAAAGCACTAGCGGGAGGTCTGGCGTCCAGGGAGACCCAGTACTTC

d_call: TRBD1
j_call: TRBJ2-2
v_call: TRBV6-1
clone_size: many
cdr3_aa: CAIAPTGGYTGELFF
cdr3_nt: TGTGCCATCGCCCCGACAGGGGGCTATACCGGGGAGCTGTTTTTT

d_call: .
j_call: TRBJ2-1
v_call: TRBV4-3
clone_size: .
cdr3_aa: CASSQTRDHNNEQFF
cdr3_nt: TGCGCCAGCAGCCAAACTAGGGACCACAACAATGAGCAGTTCTTC

d_call: .
j_call: TRBJ2-7
v_call: TRBV4-3
clone_size: many
cdr3_aa: CASSQDRASTYEQYF
cdr3_nt: TGCGCCAGCAGCCAAGACAGGGCATCTACCTACGAGCAGTACTTC

d_call: .
j_call: TRBJ1-1
v_call: TRBV20-1
clone_size: few
cdr3_aa: CSANPRVSLMNTEAFF
cdr3_nt: TGCAGTGCTAACCCGCGGGTATCTCTTATGAACACTGAAGCTTTCTTT

d_call: .
j_call: TRBJ1-2
v_call: TRBV5-6
clone_size: .
cdr3_aa: CASSSYLGYTF
cdr3_nt: TGTGCCAGCAGCTCCTACTTGGGCTACACCTTC

d_call: TRBD2
j_call: TRBJ2-3
v_call: TRBV7-9
clone_size: .
cdr3_aa: CASSSSGSYTDTQYF
cdr3_nt: TGTGCCAGCAGCTCTAGCGGGTCCTACACAGATACGCAGTATTTT

d_call: TRBD2
j_call: TRBJ2-7
v_call: TRBV20-1
clone_size: .
cdr3_aa: CSARDGTSGYYEQYF
cdr3_nt: TGCAGTGCTAGGGACGGGACTAGCGGGTATTACGAGCAGTACTTC

d_call: .
j_call: TRBJ2-5
v_call: TRBV4-3
clone_size: .
cdr3_aa: CASSQDPGQGETQYF
cdr3_nt: TGCGCCAGCAGCCAAGACCCGGGGCAAGGAGAGACCCAGTACTTC

d_call: .
j_call: TRBJ2-7
v_call: TRBV20-1
clone_size: .
cdr3_aa: CSARAPFRADYEQYF
cdr3_nt: TGCAGTGCTAGAGCCCCATTTAGGGCCGACTACGAGCAGTACTTC